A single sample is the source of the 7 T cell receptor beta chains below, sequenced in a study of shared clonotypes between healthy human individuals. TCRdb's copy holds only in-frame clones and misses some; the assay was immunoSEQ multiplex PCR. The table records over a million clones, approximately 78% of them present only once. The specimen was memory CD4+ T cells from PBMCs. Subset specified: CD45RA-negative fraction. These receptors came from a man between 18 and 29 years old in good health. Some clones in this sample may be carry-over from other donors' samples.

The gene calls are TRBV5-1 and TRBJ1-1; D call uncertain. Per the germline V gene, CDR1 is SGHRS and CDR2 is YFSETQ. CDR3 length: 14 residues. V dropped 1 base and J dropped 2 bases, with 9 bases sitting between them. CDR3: CASSLYTPNTEAFF. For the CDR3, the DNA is TGCGCCAGCAGCTTGTATACACCCAACACTGAAGCTTTCTTT.

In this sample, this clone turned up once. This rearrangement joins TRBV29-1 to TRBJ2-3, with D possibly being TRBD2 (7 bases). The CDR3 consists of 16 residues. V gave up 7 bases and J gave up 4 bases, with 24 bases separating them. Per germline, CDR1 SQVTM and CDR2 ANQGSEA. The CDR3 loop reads CSASGGKGDIADTQYF. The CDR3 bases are TGCAGCGCCTCCGGGGGGAAAGGGGACATAGCAGATACGCAGTATTTT.

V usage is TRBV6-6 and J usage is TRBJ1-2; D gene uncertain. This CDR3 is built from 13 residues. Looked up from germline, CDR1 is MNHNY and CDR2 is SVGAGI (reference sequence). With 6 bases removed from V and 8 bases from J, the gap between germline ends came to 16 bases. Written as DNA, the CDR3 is TGTGCCAGCAGCTCCACAGCGATTGGGGGCTACACCTTC. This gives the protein CASSSTAIGGYTF.

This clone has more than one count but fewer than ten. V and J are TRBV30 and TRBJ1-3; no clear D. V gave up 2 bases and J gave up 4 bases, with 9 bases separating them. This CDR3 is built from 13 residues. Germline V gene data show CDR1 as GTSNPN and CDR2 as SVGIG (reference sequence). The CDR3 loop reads CAWSWPIGNTIYF. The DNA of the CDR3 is TGTGCCTGGAGTTGGCCCATCGGAAACACCATATATTTT.

The CDR3, as DNA: TGTGCCAGCAGCTTGGACACCTTCTCTGGAAACACCATATATTTT. Its protein product is CASSLDTFSGNTIYF. This chain links TRBV5-6 with TRBJ1-3; D remains ambiguous. The germline CDR1 and CDR2 sequences are SGHDT and YYEEEE. With 0 bases removed from V and 0 bases from J, the gap between germline ends came to 7 bases. The CDR3 contains 15 residues.

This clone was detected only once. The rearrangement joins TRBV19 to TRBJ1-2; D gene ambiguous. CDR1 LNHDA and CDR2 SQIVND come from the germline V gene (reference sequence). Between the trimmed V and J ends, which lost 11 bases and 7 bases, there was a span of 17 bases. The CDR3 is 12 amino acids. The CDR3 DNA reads TGTGCCTCGGCGGCGGGGTGGAGTGGCTACACCTTC. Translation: CASAAGWSGYTF. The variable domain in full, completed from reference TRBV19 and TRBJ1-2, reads DGGITQSPKYLFRKEGQNVTLSCEQNLNHDAMYWYRQDPGQGLRLIYYSQIVNDFQKGDIAEGYSVSREKKESFPLTVTSAQKNPTAFYLCASAAGWSGYTFGSGTRLTVV.

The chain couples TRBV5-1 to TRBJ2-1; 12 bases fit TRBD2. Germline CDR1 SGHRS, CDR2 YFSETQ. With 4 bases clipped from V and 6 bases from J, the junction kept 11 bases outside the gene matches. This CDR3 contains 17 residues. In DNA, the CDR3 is TGCGCCAGCAGCCTGAGAAGGACTAGCGGGATAGTCAATGAGCAGTTCTTC. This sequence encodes CASSLRRTSGIVNEQFF. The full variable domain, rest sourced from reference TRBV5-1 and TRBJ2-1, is KAGVTQTPRYLIKTRGQQVTLSCSPISGHRSVSWYQQTPGQGLQFLFEYFSETQRNKGNFPGRFSGRQFSNSRSEMNVSTLELGDSALYLCASSLRRTSGIVNEQFFGPGTRLTVL.